This T cell receptor (beta chain) was recorded in a study of control samples from healthy donors and cancer patients. Clones were sequenced by immunoSEQ multiplex PCR, and TCRdb holds only the in-frame ones, with some missing. The profile shows over 60,000 clones, roughly 90% of them singletons. Trimming removed 10 bases from V and 5 bases from J, with 14 bases in between. The CDR3 contains 12 residues. CDR1 and CDR2 from the germline V gene are KGHSH and LQKENI. This receptor was taken from a woman aged 55-70 years with head and neck cancer. Sequencing used PBMCs. This chain joins TRBV18 and TRBJ1-1; unclear D gene. The CDR3 loop reads CATGRSGTEAFF. Written as DNA, the CDR3 is TGTGCCACGGGCCGCTCTGGGACTGAAGCTTTCTTT. Supplemented by reference TRBV18 and TRBJ1-1, the full variable domain reads NAGVMQNPRHLVRRRGQEARLRCSPMKGHSHVYWYRQLPEEGLKFMVYLQKENIIDESGMPKERFSAEFPKEGPSILRIQQVVRGDSAAYFCATGRSGTEAFFGQGTRLTVV.